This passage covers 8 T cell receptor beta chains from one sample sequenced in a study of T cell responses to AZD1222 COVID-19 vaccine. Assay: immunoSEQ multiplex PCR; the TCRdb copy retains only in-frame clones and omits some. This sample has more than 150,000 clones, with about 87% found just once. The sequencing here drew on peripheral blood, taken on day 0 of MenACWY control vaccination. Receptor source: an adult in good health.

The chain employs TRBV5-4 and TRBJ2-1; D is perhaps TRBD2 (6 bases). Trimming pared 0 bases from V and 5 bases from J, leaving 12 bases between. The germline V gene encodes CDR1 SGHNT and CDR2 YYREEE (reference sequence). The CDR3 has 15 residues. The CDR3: CASSLGATRDNEQFF. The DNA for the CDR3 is TGTGCCAGCAGCTTGGGGGCGACTAGGGACAATGAGCAGTTCTTC.

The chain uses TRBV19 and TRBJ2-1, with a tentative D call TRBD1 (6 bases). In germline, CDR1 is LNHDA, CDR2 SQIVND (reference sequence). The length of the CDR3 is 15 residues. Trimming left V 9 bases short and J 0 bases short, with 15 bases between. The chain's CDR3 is CASLKDRSSYNEQFF. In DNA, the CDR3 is TGTGCCAGCCTGAAGGACAGAAGCTCCTACAATGAGCAGTTCTTC. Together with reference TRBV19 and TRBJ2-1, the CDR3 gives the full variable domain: DGGITQSPKYLFRKEGQNVTLSCEQNLNHDAMYWYRQDPGQGLRLIYYSQIVNDFQKGDIAEGYSVSREKKESFPLTVTSAQKNPTAFYLCASLKDRSSYNEQFFGPGTRLTVL.

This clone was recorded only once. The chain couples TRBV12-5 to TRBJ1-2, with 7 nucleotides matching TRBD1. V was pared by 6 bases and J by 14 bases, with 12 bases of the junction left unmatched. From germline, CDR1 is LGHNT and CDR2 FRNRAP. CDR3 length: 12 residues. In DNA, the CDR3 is TGTGCTAGTGGCCAGAGAGGGACAGCATTTACCTTC. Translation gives CASGQRGTAFTF.

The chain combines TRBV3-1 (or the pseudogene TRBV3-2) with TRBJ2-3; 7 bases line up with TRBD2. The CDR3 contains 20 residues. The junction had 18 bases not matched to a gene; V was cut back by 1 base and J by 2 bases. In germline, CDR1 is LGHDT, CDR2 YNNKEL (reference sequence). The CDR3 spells CASSQGRPRGAGPYTDTQYF. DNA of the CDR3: TGTGCCAGCAGCCAAGGGCGGCCCCGGGGAGCGGGACCTTACACAGATACGCAGTATTTT.

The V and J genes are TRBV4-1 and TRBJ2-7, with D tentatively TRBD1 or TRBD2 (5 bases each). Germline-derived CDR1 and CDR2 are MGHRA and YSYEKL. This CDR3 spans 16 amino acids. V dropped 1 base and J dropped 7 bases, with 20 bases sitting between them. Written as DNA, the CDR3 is TGCGCCAGCAGCCAAGGTGGGGGTGAAAGGGTTCTGGAGCAGTACTTC. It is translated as CASSQGGGERVLEQYF.

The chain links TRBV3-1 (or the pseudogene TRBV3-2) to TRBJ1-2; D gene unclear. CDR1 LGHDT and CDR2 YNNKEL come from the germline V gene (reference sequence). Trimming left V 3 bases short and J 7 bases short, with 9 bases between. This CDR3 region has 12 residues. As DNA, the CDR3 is TGTGCCAGCAGCCACTTAGAGGGTGGCTACACCTTC. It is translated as CASSHLEGGYTF.

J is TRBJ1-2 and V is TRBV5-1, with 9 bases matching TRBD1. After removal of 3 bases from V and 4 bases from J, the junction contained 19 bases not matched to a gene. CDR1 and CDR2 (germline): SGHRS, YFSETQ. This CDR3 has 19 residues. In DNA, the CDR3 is TGCGCCAGCAGCTCGACGACCCAGGCCCGACAGGGGGTCCCCTATGGCTACACCTTC. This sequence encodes CASSSTTQARQGVPYGYTF.

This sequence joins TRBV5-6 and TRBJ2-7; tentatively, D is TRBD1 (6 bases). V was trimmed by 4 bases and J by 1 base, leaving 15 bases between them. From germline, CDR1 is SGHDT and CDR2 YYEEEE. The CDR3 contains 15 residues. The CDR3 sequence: CASSPSWTASYEQYF. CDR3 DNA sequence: TGTGCCAGCAGCCCCTCATGGACAGCTTCCTACGAGCAGTACTTC.